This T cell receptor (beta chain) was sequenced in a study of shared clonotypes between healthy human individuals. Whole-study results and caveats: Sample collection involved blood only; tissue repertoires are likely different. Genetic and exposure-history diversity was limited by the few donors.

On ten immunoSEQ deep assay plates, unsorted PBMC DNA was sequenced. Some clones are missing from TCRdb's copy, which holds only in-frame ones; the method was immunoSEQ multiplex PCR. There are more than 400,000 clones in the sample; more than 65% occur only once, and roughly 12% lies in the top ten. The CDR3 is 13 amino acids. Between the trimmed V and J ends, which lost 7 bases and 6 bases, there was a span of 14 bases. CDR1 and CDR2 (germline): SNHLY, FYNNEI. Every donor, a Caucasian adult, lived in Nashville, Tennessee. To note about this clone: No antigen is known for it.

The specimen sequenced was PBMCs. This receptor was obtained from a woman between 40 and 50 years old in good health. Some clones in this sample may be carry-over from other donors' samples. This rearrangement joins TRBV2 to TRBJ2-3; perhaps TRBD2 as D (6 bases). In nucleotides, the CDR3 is TGTGCCAGCAAACTACTAGCTGCGGATACGCAGTATTTT. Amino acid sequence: CASKLLAADTQYF.